One sample yielded the 29 T cell receptor beta chains listed below, sequenced in a study of T cells in pancreatic ductal adenocarcinoma. Profiling relied on immunoSEQ multiplex PCR, and the TCRdb table lists in-frame clones only, not all of them. The table shows roughly 16,000 clones, with 88% occurring only once. Surgery without prior neoadjuvant therapy was the treatment of the selected pancreatic ductal adenocarcinoma patients. Specimen: PBMCs. The receptors stem from a human donor with pancreatic ductal adenocarcinoma.

The chain recombines TRBV30 with TRBJ1-2; tentatively, D is TRBD1 (5 bases). The germline V and J ends were trimmed by 2 bases and 7 bases, with 17 bases remaining between them. The germline V gene has CDR1 GTSNPN and CDR2 SVGIG (reference sequence). This CDR3 is built from 14 residues. As DNA, the CDR3 is TGTGCCTGGAGTACAATCGGACATGCAGGTGGCTACACCTTC. Translation: CAWSTIGHAGGYTF.

This chain links TRBV19 with TRBJ2-7; 10 bases fit TRBD1. The germline gives CDR1 LNHDA, CDR2 SQIVND (reference sequence). J gave up 2 bases and V 10 bases, and 8 bases lay outside the gene matches. The CDR3 runs to 14 residues. In DNA form, the CDR3 reads TGTGCCACATCGCGGGACAGGGGCCCCTACGAGCAGTACTTC. This encodes CATSRDRGPYEQYF.

This chain connects TRBV6-6 to TRBJ2-1, with D unclear. This CDR3 region has 12 residues. Germline lookup yields CDR1 MNHNY and CDR2 SVGAGI (reference sequence). The germline V and J ends were trimmed by 7 bases and 6 bases, with 10 bases remaining between them. CDR3 region: CASTNPGNEQFF. The CDR3 nucleotides are TGTGCCAGCACCAATCCAGGCAATGAGCAGTTCTTC.

The CDR3 loop reads CASSAAQDSTEAFF. In DNA, the CDR3 is TGTGCCAGCAGCGCTGCACAGGACAGCACTGAAGCTTTCTTT. The rearrangement links TRBV2 to TRBJ1-1, with D possibly being TRBD1 (6 bases). The CDR3 has 14 residues. Germline assignment: CDR1 SNHLY and CDR2 FYNNEI. Trimming stripped 6 bases from V and 4 bases from J, with 15 bases between. Combining the CDR3 with reference TRBV2 and TRBJ1-1 gives the whole variable domain EPEVTQTPSHQVTQMGQEVILRCVPISNHLYFYWYRQILGQKVEFLVSFYNNEISEKSEIFDDQFSVERPDGSNFTLKIRSTKLEDSAMYFCASSAAQDSTEAFFGQGTRLTVV.

This clone was seen a handful of times. The chain joins TRBV19 to TRBJ2-2; TRBD1 is a possible D gene (5 bases). Deletions cut 1 base from V and 5 bases from J, with 8 bases between. Germline V gene data show CDR1 as LNHDA and CDR2 as SQIVND (reference sequence). CDR3 size: 14 residues. The CDR3, as DNA: TGTGCCAGTAGTATAGGGGGCCGAACCGGGGAGCTGTTTTTT. Translation gives CASSIGGRTGELFF.

V and J are TRBV30 and TRBJ1-5; 12 bases match TRBD1. V lost 6 bases and J lost 5; bases outside the gene matches: 5. The germline gives CDR1 GTSNPN, CDR2 SVGIG (reference sequence). The CDR3 length is 14 residues. The CDR3 is CACRGDRGHQPQHF. The CDR3 nucleotides are TGTGCCTGCCGGGGGGACAGGGGGCATCAGCCCCAGCATTTT.

This clone was counted a single time. The chain combines TRBV30 with TRBJ1-3, with D possibly being TRBD1 (6 bases). The CDR3 loop spans 15 amino acids. The germline CDR1 and CDR2 sequences are GTSNPN and SVGIG (reference sequence). V shed 5 bases and J shed 8 bases, with 22 bases lying between them. In DNA form, the CDR3 reads TGTGCCTGGGGTCGTAGGGCGGGGGGCAGATACACCATATATTTT. Translating gives CAWGRRAGGRYTIYF.

The V and J genes are TRBV5-3 and TRBJ1-4; TRBD1 is a possible D gene (5 bases). TRBV5-3 is noted as an ORF with a role that remains uncertain. The CDR3 loop spans 18 amino acids. The V and J ends lost 4 bases and 5 bases respectively, with 24 bases between them. The CDR3 protein is CARSPAGDGGEVNEKLFF. As DNA, the CDR3 is TGTGCCAGAAGCCCCGCCGGGGACGGAGGGGAGGTAAATGAAAAACTGTTTTTT.

This chain links TRBV5-6 with TRBJ2-3, with 7 bases matching TRBD1. The CDR3 extends over 16 amino acids. The germline CDR1 and CDR2 sequences are SGHDT and YYEEEE. J gave up 2 bases and V 2 bases, and 8 bases lay outside the gene matches. CDR3 residues: CASSFGTAWDTDTQYF. The CDR3 DNA is TGTGCCAGCAGCTTCGGGACAGCCTGGGACACAGATACGCAGTATTTT.

This clone turned up a few times. The J gene is TRBJ2-6, the V gene TRBV19; no firm D call. Germline CDR1 reads LNHDA; CDR2 reads SQIVND (reference sequence). Trimming shortened V by 3 bases and J by 4 bases, and 10 bases separated the two germline ends. CDR3 length: 15 amino acids. The CDR3 is CASSISGTGANVLTF. The CDR3 DNA follows: TGTGCCAGTAGTATCTCGGGTACCGGGGCCAACGTCCTGACTTTC.

This chain joins TRBV6-5 and TRBJ1-3; TRBD1 matches at 7 bases. Germline-derived CDR1 and CDR2 are MNHEY and SVGAGI. CDR3 length: 15 amino acids. V trimming: 7 bases; J trimming: 3 bases; junction bases outside the gene matches: 9. The chain's CDR3 is CASTSRQGFGNTIYF. CDR3 nucleotides: TGTGCCAGCACCTCACGACAGGGTTTTGGAAACACCATATATTTT.

The chain is built from TRBV19 and TRBJ1-6; D is uncertain. CDR1 is LNHDA, CDR2 SQIVND, per germline (reference sequence). With 3 bases removed from V and 7 bases from J, the gap between germline ends came to 10 bases. The CDR3 loop spans 14 amino acids. The CDR3 nucleotides read TGTGCCAGTAGTATCCTGACGGGGAATTCACCCCTCCACTTT. It codes for CASSILTGNSPLHF. The entire variable domain, with the rest obtained from reference TRBV19 and TRBJ1-6, is as follows: DGGITQSPKYLFRKEGQNVTLSCEQNLNHDAMYWYRQDPGQGLRLIYYSQIVNDFQKGDIAEGYSVSREKKESFPLTVTSAQKNPTAFYLCASSILTGNSPLHFGNGTRLTVT.

This chain joins TRBV7-9 and TRBJ2-1, with 8 positions matching TRBD2. Trimming took 2 bases from V and 4 from J; bases not matched to a gene: 7. Germline CDR1 reads SEHNR; CDR2 reads FQNEAQ (reference sequence). This CDR3 contains 16 residues. The CDR3 coding sequence is TGTGCCAGCAGCTTAATTCGAGCGGGGGTGTACAATGAGCAGTTCTTC. Its protein is CASSLIRAGVYNEQFF.

J is TRBJ1-1 and V is TRBV18; D is unresolved. Between the trimmed V and J ends, which lost 7 bases and 3 bases, there was a span of 6 bases. Germline CDR1 reads KGHSH; CDR2 reads LQKENI. CDR3 length: 11 residues. The CDR3 sequence: CASFGDTEAFF. The CDR3 bases are TGTGCCAGCTTCGGGGACACTGAAGCTTTCTTT.

This clone was picked up one time. The chain couples TRBV6-6 to TRBJ1-1; TRBD1 might be the D (5 bases). The CDR3 totals 13 residues. The germline V and J ends were trimmed by 6 bases and 4 bases, with 12 bases remaining between them. Per the germline V gene, CDR1 is MNHNY and CDR2 is SVGAGI (reference sequence). The CDR3 DNA follows: TGTGCCAGCAGCTACGACCAGGGCACTGAAGCTTTCTTT. Amino acids: CASSYDQGTEAFF.

V gene TRBV7-6 combines with J gene TRBJ2-1; perhaps TRBD1 as D (6 bases). Germline CDR1 reads SGHVS; CDR2 reads FNYEAQ. The CDR3 has 19 amino acids. Trimming stripped 0 bases from V and 5 bases from J, with 23 bases between. This CDR3 reads CASSLAVQRQAKKNNEQFF. In nucleotides, the CDR3 is TGTGCCAGCAGCTTAGCGGTCCAAAGACAGGCAAAAAAAAACAATGAGCAGTTCTTC.

The V gene is TRBV4-2, the J gene TRBJ2-1; perhaps TRBD1 as D (6 bases). The CDR3 length is 15 residues. From germline, CDR1 is LGHNA and CDR2 YNFKEQ. The ends were cut back, 2 bases at V and 4 bases at J, with 12 bases in the middle. Here the CDR3 DNA reads TGTGCCAGCAGCCAACTACAGGGAACTTACAATGAGCAGTTCTTC. This sequence encodes CASSQLQGTYNEQFF.

This chain joins TRBV6-5 and TRBJ2-7; D remains unclear. The germline gives CDR1 MNHEY, CDR2 SVGAGI. This CDR3 contains 15 residues. V was trimmed by 0 bases and J by 2 bases, leaving 11 bases between them. CDR3 in amino acids: CASSYSNEAAYEQYF. In DNA form, the CDR3 reads TGTGCCAGCAGTTACTCTAACGAGGCAGCCTACGAGCAGTACTTC.

The genes are TRBV7-9 and TRBJ2-5; TRBD2 agrees at 10 bases. The V segment lost 4 bases and the J segment 4 bases; nucleotides outside the gene matches: 0. Germline-derived CDR1 and CDR2 are SEHNR and FQNEAQ (reference sequence). This CDR3 is built from 13 residues. The CDR3 sequence: CASSSSGGETQYF. The DNA of the CDR3 is TGTGCCAGCAGCTCTAGCGGGGGAGAGACCCAGTACTTC.

V is TRBV11-3 and J is TRBJ2-3; 10 bases are shared with TRBD2. The V and J ends lost 1 base and 6 bases, in that order; junction bases with no gene match: 10. Per the germline V gene, CDR1 is SGHNT and CDR2 is YENEEA. The CDR3 length is 17 residues. CDR3 nucleotides: TGTGCCAGCAGCTTAGGAGTCACAGCGGGGGGGTTGGATACGCAGTATTTT. Its translation is CASSLGVTAGGLDTQYF. Full variable domain (outside the CDR3, taken from reference TRBV11-3 and TRBJ2-3): EAGVVQSPRYKIIEKKQPVAFWCNPISGHNTLYWYLQNLGQGPELLIRYENEEAVDDSQLPKDRFSAERLKGVDSTLKIQPAELGDSAVYLCASSLGVTAGGLDTQYFGPGTRLTVL.

The rearrangement joins TRBV7-2 to TRBJ2-6, with 10 nucleotides matching TRBD2. The CDR3 consists of 18 residues. Germline CDR1 SGHTA, CDR2 FQGNSA. V was pared by 6 bases and J by 4 bases, with 12 bases of the junction left unmatched. CDR3 in DNA: TGTGCCAGCAGTCGTAATCTAGCGGGGGTAGCCGGGGCCAACGTCCTGACTTTC. It specifies CASSRNLAGVAGANVLTF.

This chain uses TRBV9 with TRBJ2-3; 9 nucleotides match TRBD2. This CDR3 spans 14 amino acids. Germline-derived CDR1 and CDR2 are SGDLS and YYNGEE. Trimming at V came to 7 bases and at J to 1 base, leaving 4 bases not matched to a gene. CDR3: CASGERGGTDTQYF. CDR3 coding DNA: TGTGCCAGCGGGGAGCGGGGGGGCACAGATACGCAGTATTTT.

This sequence joins TRBV5-4 and TRBJ2-1; no firm D call. V was clipped by 4 bases and J by 6 bases, with 8 bases between them. The CDR3 loop spans 12 amino acids. CDR1 SGHNT and CDR2 YYREEE come from the germline V gene (reference sequence). The CDR3 DNA reads as TGTGCCAGCAGCCCGAGGCGCAATGAGCAGTTCTTC. Amino acids: CASSPRRNEQFF.

The chain employs TRBV18 and TRBJ2-2; 11 nucleotides agree with TRBD1. CDR3 length: 15 residues. The germline V gene encodes CDR1 KGHSH and CDR2 LQKENI. The J segment lost 6 bases and the V segment lost 1 base, leaving 1 base of the junction unmatched. In DNA, the CDR3 is TGTGCCAGCTCACCACAGGGACAGGGGGCCGGGGAGCTGTTTTTT. Amino acid sequence: CASSPQGQGAGELFF. The full variable domain, with the rest looked up from reference TRBV18 and TRBJ2-2, is NAGVMQNPRHLVRRRGQEARLRCSPMKGHSHVYWYRQLPEEGLKFMVYLQKENIIDESGMPKERFSAEFPKEGPSILRIQQVVRGDSAAYFCASSPQGQGAGELFFGEGSRLTVL.

The chain links TRBV19 to TRBJ1-2, with D possibly matching TRBD1 (6 bases). V gave up 6 bases and J gave up 4 bases, with 24 bases separating them. Germline V gene lookup returns CDR1 LNHDA and CDR2 SQIVND (reference sequence). The CDR3 runs to 17 residues. This CDR3 reads CASRTPDSSGVLYGYTF. Written as DNA, the CDR3 is TGTGCCAGTAGAACCCCGGACAGTTCAGGAGTCCTCTATGGCTACACCTTC.

The chain uses TRBV18 and TRBJ1-3; perhaps TRBD1 as D (6 bases). Germline V gene lookup returns CDR1 KGHSH and CDR2 LQKENI. V was cut by 5 bases and J by 1 base, with 15 bases left in between. The CDR3 is 16 residues long. Written as DNA, the CDR3 is TGTGCCAGCTCATCGTACAGGGTGGCGTCTGGAAACACCATATATTTT. It codes for CASSSYRVASGNTIYF.

The CDR3 spells CASSQDGGGYGYTF. CDR3 nucleotides: TGCGCCAGCAGCCAAGATGGGGGAGGATATGGCTACACCTTC. This chain uses TRBV4-3 with TRBJ1-2, with D possibly being TRBD1 (5 bases). The CDR3 runs to 14 residues. V was clipped by 0 bases and J by 5 bases, with 10 bases between them. Germline CDR1 and CDR2: LGHNA and YSLEER.

This rearrangement joins TRBV6-5 to TRBJ1-1; TRBD1 aligns across 8 bases. V shed 6 bases and J 7 bases; nucleotides not matched to a gene: 7. From germline, CDR1 is MNHEY and CDR2 SVGAGI. The CDR3 is 13 amino acids. The CDR3 DNA is TGTGCCAGCAGACCGGGACAGGCGATTGAAGCTTTCTTT. Its translation: CASRPGQAIEAFF.

The J gene is TRBJ2-6, the V gene TRBV19; D perhaps matches TRBD1 (5 bases). CDR3 size: 13 residues. Germline V gene data show CDR1 as LNHDA and CDR2 as SQIVND (reference sequence). V dropped 5 bases and J dropped 9 bases, with 11 bases sitting between them. The chain's CDR3 is CASSGDSFNVLTF. The CDR3 coding sequence is TGTGCCAGTAGTGGCGACAGCTTCAACGTCCTGACTTTC.